This entry describes one T cell receptor (beta chain). Its antigen remains unidentified. These data originate in a study of PD-1 blockade in mismatch repair-deficient tumors. Some clones are missing from TCRdb's copy, which holds only in-frame ones; the method was immunoSEQ multiplex PCR. The sample has about 63,000 clones, 88% seen once. Germline V gene data show CDR1 as SGHNT and CDR2 as YYREEE (reference sequence). V shed 0 bases and J 5 bases; nucleotides not matched to a gene: 4. The CDR3 is 15 amino acids. Three pembrolizumab responders had their TCRs sequenced. Study-level points and caveats: Tumor-resident clones, often undetectable pretreatment in blood, expanded then contracted after pembrolizumab.

The clonotype was recovered from an adult with mismatch repair-deficient cancer. The sequenced sample was peripheral blood, obtained 52 weeks after starting pembrolizumab. The chain employs TRBV5-4 and TRBJ2-5; 10 nucleotides agree with TRBD1. The CDR3 loop reads CASSLGGQGSETQYF. Here the CDR3 DNA reads TGTGCCAGCAGCTTGGGGGGACAGGGGTCGGAGACCCAGTACTTC.